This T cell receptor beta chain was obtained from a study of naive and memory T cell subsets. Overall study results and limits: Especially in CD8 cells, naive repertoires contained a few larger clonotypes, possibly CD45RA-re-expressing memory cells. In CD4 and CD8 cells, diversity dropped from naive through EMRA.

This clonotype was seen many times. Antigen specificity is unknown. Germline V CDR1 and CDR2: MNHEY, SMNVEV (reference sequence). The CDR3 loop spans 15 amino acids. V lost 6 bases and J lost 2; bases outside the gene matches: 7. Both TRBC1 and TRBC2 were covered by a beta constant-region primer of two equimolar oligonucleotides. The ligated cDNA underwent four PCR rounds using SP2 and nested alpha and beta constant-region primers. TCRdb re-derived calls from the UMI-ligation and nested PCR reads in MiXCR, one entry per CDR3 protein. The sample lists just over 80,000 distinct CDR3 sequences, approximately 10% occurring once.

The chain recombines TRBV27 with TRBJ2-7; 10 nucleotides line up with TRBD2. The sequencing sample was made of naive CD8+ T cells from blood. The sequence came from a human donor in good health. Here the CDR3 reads CASSHGLAAAYEQYF. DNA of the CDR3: TGTGCCAGCAGCCATGGACTAGCGGCGGCCTACGAGCAGTACTTC.